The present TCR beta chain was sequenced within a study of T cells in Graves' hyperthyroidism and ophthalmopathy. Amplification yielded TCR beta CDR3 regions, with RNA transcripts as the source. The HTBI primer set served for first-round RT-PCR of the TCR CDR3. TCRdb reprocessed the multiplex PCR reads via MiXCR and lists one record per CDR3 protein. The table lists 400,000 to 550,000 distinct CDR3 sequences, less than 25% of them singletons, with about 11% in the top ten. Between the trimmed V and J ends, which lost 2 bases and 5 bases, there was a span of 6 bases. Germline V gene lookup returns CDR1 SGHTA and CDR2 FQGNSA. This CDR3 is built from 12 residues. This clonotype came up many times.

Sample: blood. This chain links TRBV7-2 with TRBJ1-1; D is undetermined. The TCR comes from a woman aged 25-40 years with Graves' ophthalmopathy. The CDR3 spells CASSLFVTEAFF. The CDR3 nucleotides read TGTGCCAGCAGCTTATTCGTTACTGAAGCTTTCTTT.